The clone carrying this T cell receptor beta chain was counted at least ten times. Relative to the germline gene, one junction end is altered; a read error may explain this. The time point: sample taken at primary tumor resection. The CDR3 consists of 13 residues. The germline gives CDR1 PRHDT, CDR2 FYEKMQ (reference sequence). These data belong to a study of spatial heterogeneity in lung cancer. TCRdb fed the 5' RACE reads into MiXCR, producing one record per CDR3 protein. The sample yields 25,000 or so distinct CDR3 sequences, roughly 3% seen once. The receptor was derived from a female donor with early-stage non-small cell lung cancer. The sequencing used PBMCs, collected at surgery. This rearrangement joins TRBV13 to TRBJ2-3; D perhaps matches TRBD2 (5 bases). CDR3 in amino acids: CASRLERSDTQYF. Written as DNA, the CDR3 is TGTGCCAGCAGATTAGAGCGGTCAGATACGCAGTATTTT.